Presented here are 28 T cell receptor beta chains from one specimen sequenced in a study of T cells in Graves' hyperthyroidism and ophthalmopathy. The investigators amplified TCR beta CDR3 regions from RNA transcripts. An initial round of RT-PCR targeting the TCR CDR3 relied on the HTBI primer set. TCRdb called the multiplex PCR reads again in MiXCR, with one record for every CDR3 protein. The data contain roughly 350,000 distinct CDR3 sequences, about 15% of them singletons. The sample taken for sequencing was blood. Source of these receptors: a woman in her twenties or thirties with Graves' hyperthyroidism.

CDR3 protein: CASRPDRGRLANYGYTF. DNA of the CDR3: TGCGCCAGCAGGCCAGACAGGGGTCGGTTAGCTAACTATGGCTACACCTTC. The chain is built from TRBV5-1 and TRBJ1-2, with 8 bases that match TRBD1. The CDR3 contains 17 residues. Germline-derived CDR1 and CDR2 are SGHRS and YFSETQ. The J segment lost 0 bases and the V segment lost 5 bases, leaving 12 bases of the junction unmatched. The full variable domain, with the rest looked up from reference TRBV5-1 and TRBJ1-2, is KAGVTQTPRYLIKTRGQQVTLSCSPISGHRSVSWYQQTPGQGLQFLFEYFSETQRNKGNFPGRFSGRQFSNSRSEMNVSTLELGDSALYLCASRPDRGRLANYGYTFGSGTRLTVV.

This clonotype was seen ten or more times. The chain links TRBV27 to TRBJ2-2; 7 bases are shared with TRBD2. The trim removed 7 bases at V and 1 base at J, leaving 9 bases unmatched. Germline CDR1 is MNHEY and CDR2 is SMNVEV (reference sequence). This CDR3 is 16 amino acids long. CDR3 amino acids: CASTLLGGKNTGELFF. For the CDR3, the DNA is TGTGCCAGCACTCTCCTGGGGGGGAAGAACACCGGGGAGCTGTTTTTT.

In regard to this clonotype: Just one base apart from a much larger clone, this may be a read error. The chain carries TRBV12-3 or TRBV12-4 and TRBJ1-6; 9 bases fit TRBD1. The CDR3 runs to 17 residues. Germline trimming cut 6 bases from V and 6 bases from J; bases unmatched to any gene: 12. The CDR3: CASSYTGGTGSNSPLHF. DNA for the CDR3: TGTGCCAGCAGCTACACCGGAGGGACAGGGAGTAATTCACCCCTCCACTTT.

The V gene is TRBV27, the J gene TRBJ2-2, with D tentatively TRBD2 (5 bases). CDR1 and CDR2 (germline): MNHEY, SMNVEV (reference sequence). The CDR3 consists of 13 residues. The V gene lost 5 bases and the J gene lost 6 bases, with 10 bases spanning the gap. DNA of the CDR3: TGTGCCAGCAGTCGTAGCGTCCCCGGGGAGCTGTTTTTT. This sequence encodes CASSRSVPGELFF.

This clonotype has more than one count but fewer than ten. The V call is TRBV20-1, the J call TRBJ2-5, with 8 bases identical to TRBD1. Germline loops: CDR1 DFQATT, CDR2 SNEGSKA (reference sequence). V trimming: 4 bases; J trimming: 5 bases; junction bases outside the gene matches: 6. This CDR3 has 13 amino acids. The CDR3 DNA sequence: TGCAGTGCTACGGGACAGGAGGGGGAGACCCAGTACTTC. This translates into CSATGQEGETQYF.

This clonotype was observed many times. The V and J genes are TRBV28 and TRBJ2-7; D is unclear. Trimming left V 7 bases short and J 0 bases short, with 7 bases between. There are 12 residues in the CDR3. CDR1 is MDHEN, CDR2 SYDVKM, per germline. In DNA form, the CDR3 reads TGTGCCAGCACCGAGAGCTCCTACGAGCAGTACTTC. Residues: CASTESSYEQYF.

Ten or more counts support this clonotype. The V gene is TRBV2, the J gene TRBJ2-1; D might be TRBD2 (5 bases). This CDR3 contains 16 residues. Germline values: CDR1 SNHLY, CDR2 FYNNEI. Trimming removed 6 bases at V and 3 bases at J, with 18 bases between. The CDR3 is CASRREGRNIYNEQFF. The CDR3, as DNA: TGTGCCAGCAGGAGGGAAGGGCGGAACATCTACAATGAGCAGTTCTTC.

The chain combines TRBV29-1 with TRBJ2-7; 7 bases map to TRBD2. The CDR3 has 12 residues. Looked up from germline, CDR1 is SQVTM and CDR2 is ANQGSEA. With 7 bases clipped from V and 0 bases from J, the junction kept 3 bases outside the gene matches. DNA of the CDR3: TGCAGCGCCGGGACTAACTCCTACGAGCAGTACTTC. It codes for CSAGTNSYEQYF.

This sequence joins TRBV7-9 and TRBJ2-3; no reliable D call. Looked up from germline, CDR1 is SEHNR and CDR2 is FQNEAQ (reference sequence). The CDR3 extends over 16 amino acids. V lost 4 bases, J lost 0 bases, and 14 bases lay in between. Written as DNA, the CDR3 is TGTGCCAGCAGCTCCTCACATCCCTCTAGCACAGATACGCAGTATTTT. Protein: CASSSSHPSSTDTQYF.

This clonotype was seen more than once but under ten times. The V call is TRBV6-1, the J call TRBJ1-5, with a tentative D call TRBD1 (6 bases). The germline V gene has CDR1 MNHNS and CDR2 SASEGT. The CDR3 is 14 residues long. Trimming left V 5 bases short and J 7 bases short, with 15 bases between. The CDR3 loop is CASSYQGKGQPQHF. CDR3 sequence (DNA): TGTGCCAGCAGTTATCAGGGGAAGGGGCAGCCCCAGCATTTT.

The chain has TRBV7-2 and TRBJ2-2; D is perhaps TRBD1 (5 bases). The V end was cut by 5 bases, the J end by 2 bases, with 12 bases between. CDR3 size: 15 residues. Germline CDR1 SGHTA, CDR2 FQGNSA. CDR3 bases: TGTGCCAGCAGCCAGGGAAGGGTAAACACCGGGGAGCTGTTTTTT. This gives the protein CASSQGRVNTGELFF.

This clonotype has only a few counts. This sequence joins TRBV20-1 and TRBJ1-5, with 7 bases that match TRBD1. CDR1 and CDR2 from the germline V gene are DFQATT and SNEGSKA (reference sequence). The CDR3 extends over 16 amino acids. With 1 base clipped from V and 11 bases from J, the junction kept 17 bases outside the gene matches. The chain's CDR3 is CSARGDRDSFEMAQHF. CDR3 DNA: TGCAGTGCTAGAGGGGACCGGGACAGCTTTGAAATGGCCCAGCATTTT.

The V call is TRBV6-1, the J call TRBJ2-7, with unresolved D. The germline gives CDR1 MNHNS, CDR2 SASEGT. Deletions cut 7 bases from V and 0 bases from J, with 22 bases between. This CDR3 has 17 residues. CDR3 DNA: TGTGCCAGCATTGTGTCCTACCGGAAAAGAAGCTCCTACGAGCAGTACTTC. Protein: CASIVSYRKRSSYEQYF.

This clonotype has at least ten counts. The chain uses TRBV9 and TRBJ1-1; D call uncertain. Per the germline V gene, CDR1 is SGDLS and CDR2 is YYNGEE. The CDR3 loop spans 13 amino acids. Trimming cost V 3 bases and J 2 bases, with 8 bases left between them. The chain's CDR3 is CASSATQNTEAFF. CDR3 nucleotides: TGTGCCAGCAGCGCCACCCAAAACACTGAAGCTTTCTTT. The full variable domain, rest sourced from reference TRBV9 and TRBJ1-1, is DSGVTQTPKHLITATGQRVTLRCSPRSGDLSVYWYQQSLDQGLQFLIQYYNGEERAKGNILERFSAQQFPDLHSELNLSSLELGDSALYFCASSATQNTEAFFGQGTRLTVV.

A word on this clonotype: This may be a read error, as it is one base from a much larger clone. The chain uses TRBV2 and TRBJ1-5; D remains ambiguous. CDR1 and CDR2 from the germline V gene are SNHLY and FYNNEI. The germline V and J ends were trimmed by 10 bases and 7 bases, with 14 bases remaining between them. This CDR3 has 12 amino acids. The CDR3, as DNA: TGTGCCAACAAGGCTGGCGGACAGCCCCAGCATTTT. Translated: CANKAGGQPQHF.

Ten or more counts support this clonotype. V is TRBV19 and J is TRBJ1-1, with D perhaps matching TRBD1 (5 bases). V lost 7 bases and J lost 1, with 13 bases in between. CDR3 size: 14 residues. Germline CDR1 and CDR2: LNHDA and SQIVND (reference sequence). The CDR3 region has the DNA TGTGCCAGTAAGAGGCAGGGAACGAACACTGAAGCTTTCTTT. Translating it yields CASKRQGTNTEAFF.

This clonotype appeared a few times. The chain uses TRBV29-1 and TRBJ2-1; TRBD2 is a possible D gene (6 bases). Trimming left V 7 bases short and J 0 bases short, with 13 bases between. There are 14 residues in the CDR3. In germline, CDR1 is SQVTM, CDR2 ANQGSEA. The CDR3 is CSAGGGSSYNEQFF. The CDR3 DNA reads as TGCAGCGCCGGAGGAGGGAGCTCCTACAATGAGCAGTTCTTC.

This clonotype was seen repeatedly, ten times or more. The gene calls are TRBV12-3 or TRBV12-4 and TRBJ1-2, with D hard to call. V lost 3 bases, J lost 3 bases, and 14 bases lay in between. The length of the CDR3 is 15 residues. CDR3 nucleotide sequence: TGTGCCAGCAGTTTCATAGAGGGTGAGGACTATGGCTACACCTTC. It yields the protein CASSFIEGEDYGYTF.

The chain has TRBV5-6 and TRBJ2-5, with D tentatively TRBD1 (6 bases). The CDR3 is 17 amino acids. Trimming removed 1 base from V and 2 bases from J, with 18 bases in between. Per the germline V gene, CDR1 is SGHDT and CDR2 is YYEEEE. In DNA, the CDR3 is TGTGCCAGCAGCTTGCCGAGGGACACAACCCGACAAGAGACCCAGTACTTC. Protein product: CASSLPRDTTRQETQYF.

This clonotype came up many times. This rearrangement joins TRBV15 to TRBJ1-5; TRBD1 is a possible D gene (6 bases). Germline values: CDR1 LNHNV, CDR2 YYDKDF (reference sequence). V dropped 3 bases and J dropped 5 bases, with 14 bases sitting between them. CDR3 length equals 15 residues. This chain's CDR3 is CATSRGGGRHQPQHF. CDR3 coding DNA: TGTGCCACCAGCAGGGGAGGGGGAAGGCATCAGCCCCAGCATTTT.

The chain employs TRBV6-2 or TRBV6-3 and TRBJ2-5, with a tentative D call TRBD1 (5 bases). The CDR3 extends over 14 amino acids. Between the trimmed V and J ends, which lost 2 bases and 2 bases, there was a span of 9 bases. CDR1 is MNHEY, CDR2 SVGEGT, per germline. The CDR3 sequence: CASSYQGRQETQYF. The CDR3 DNA is TGTGCCAGCAGTTACCAGGGAAGACAAGAGACCCAGTACTTC.

The CDR3 bases are TGTGCCACCACCAAGACGTCAACTAATGAAAAACTGTTTTTT. Residues: CATTKTSTNEKLFF. The chain carries TRBV6-1 and TRBJ1-4; D gene unclear. CDR3 length equals 14 residues. Germline V gene lookup returns CDR1 MNHNS and CDR2 SASEGT. The V end lost 10 bases, the J end lost 0 bases, and 12 bases lay between the germline ends.

Note on this clonotype: A junction boundary mismatches the germline segment, possibly from a read error. The genes are TRBV10-3 and TRBJ1-5, with D uncertain. The germline V gene has CDR1 ENHRY and CDR2 SYGVKD. This CDR3 is 15 amino acids long. CDR3 sequence: CAIGLSGDSNRPQHF. The CDR3 nucleotides read TGTGCCATTGGACTCTCGGGAGATAGCAATCGGCCCCAGCATTTT.

This clonotype was detected ten times or more. The chain couples TRBV12-3 or TRBV12-4 to TRBJ2-2; D uncertain. The CDR3 is 11 amino acids. Trimming shortened V by 6 bases and J by 8 bases, and 7 bases separated the two germline ends. In DNA form, the CDR3 reads TGTGCCAGCAGATACGGGGGGGAGCTGTTTTTT. Translation gives CASRYGGELFF.

This clonotype was detected only a few times. J is TRBJ1-6 and V is TRBV20-1; 11 bases align to TRBD1. This CDR3 comprises 14 residues. The V gene end was trimmed by 3 bases and the J gene end by 9 bases; junction bases not matched to a gene: 4. In germline, CDR1 is DFQATT, CDR2 SNEGSKA (reference sequence). CDR3 DNA sequence: TGCAGTGCTAGTTCGGGGACAGGGGGTTCACCCCTCCACTTT. As protein: CSASSGTGGSPLHF.

This clonotype has a count of ten or more. CDR3 sequence: CASSYLGSNQPQHF. For the CDR3, the DNA is TGTGCCAGCAGCTACCTAGGGAGCAATCAGCCCCAGCATTTT. This chain uses TRBV28 with TRBJ1-5, with D unresolved. Trimming removed 6 bases from V and 1 base from J, with 10 bases in between. Germline V gene data show CDR1 as MDHEN and CDR2 as SYDVKM. This CDR3 region has 14 residues. The entire variable domain, with the rest obtained from reference TRBV28 and TRBJ1-5, is as follows: DVKVTQSSRYLVKRTGEKVFLECVQDMDHENMFWYRQDPGLGLRLIYFSYDVKMKEKGDIPEGYSVSREKKERFSLILESASTNQTSMYLCASSYLGSNQPQHFGDGTRLSIL.

DNA for the CDR3: TGTGCCAGCAGCAGGTACAGGGGGCGAGGGAATCAGCCCCAGCATTTT. This translates into CASSRYRGRGNQPQHF. J is TRBJ1-5 and V is TRBV4-2, with 9 positions matching TRBD1. V dropped 5 bases and J dropped 4; count of bases not matched to a gene: 9. CDR3 length: 16 residues. In germline, CDR1 is LGHNA, CDR2 YNFKEQ.

This clonotype was observed many times. The chain links TRBV6-2 or TRBV6-3 to TRBJ1-5; D uncertain. Germline-derived CDR1 and CDR2 are MNHEY and SVGEGT. The length of the CDR3 is 12 residues. Trimming took 7 bases from V and 4 from J, leaving 8 bases between them. The CDR3, as DNA: TGTGCCAGCACCAACCCGAATCAGCCCCAGCATTTT. Its translation: CASTNPNQPQHF.